These T cell receptor beta chains were read from a single sample in a study of blood T cell repertoires in COVID-19. The table came from immunoSEQ multiplex PCR; TCRdb's copy has only in-frame clones and leaves some out. Of about 480,000 clones detected, more than 85% appear once; the ten largest clones hold around 7.9%. Sample: PBMCs or T cells enriched from blood (not recorded which). These receptors were obtained from an older woman who had recovered from COVID-19. The CDR3 runs from the conserved cysteine through the conserved F or W. A D gene is named only where the DNA matches it firmly.

cdr3_aa	cdr3_nt	d_call	cdr3_length	j_call	v_call
CASSQGGGVNYGYTF	TGTGCCAGCAGCCAAGGGGGAGGGGTGAACTATGGCTACACCTTC	-	15	TRBJ1-2	TRBV3-1/TRBV3-2
CAIKTSGGSNEQFF	TGTGCCATCAAGACTAGCGGGGGGTCCAATGAGCAGTTCTTC	TRBD2	14	TRBJ2-1	TRBV10-3
CASTSPPVGDYEQYF	TGTGCCAGCACCTCACCACCGGTCGGGGACTACGAGCAGTACTTC	-	15	TRBJ2-7	TRBV11-2
CASSFTGTGTKLFF	TGCGCCAGCAGCTTCACCGGGACAGGGACAAAACTGTTTTTT	TRBD1	14	TRBJ1-4	TRBV5-1
CASSLSRDYGYTF	TGTGCCAGCAGTTTATCACGAGACTATGGCTACACCTTC	-	13	TRBJ1-2	TRBV27
CASIQEPGELFF	TGTGCCAGTATTCAGGAACCCGGGGAGCTGTTTTTT	-	12	TRBJ2-2	TRBV19
CASSLVAGVTGETQYF	TGCGCCAGCAGCTTGGTAGCGGGGGTTACGGGGGAGACCCAGTACTTC	TRBD2	16	TRBJ2-5	TRBV5-1
CARGGGRTDETQYF	TGCGCCAGGGGCGGGGGGCGCACCGACGAGACCCAGTACTTC	TRBD2	14	TRBJ2-5	TRBV10-2
CASSPPQITSYNEQFF	TGTGCCAGCTCACCACCGCAAATTACATCCTACAATGAGCAGTTCTTC	-	16	TRBJ2-1	TRBV18
CASSRSRGELEKLFF	TGTGCCAGCAGCCGTTCCAGGGGGGAGCTTGAAAAACTGTTTTTT	TRBD1	15	TRBJ1-4	TRBV7-9